This is a list of T cell receptor beta chains from one sample in a study of cytomegalovirus exposure and HLA in healthy donors. The table came from immunoSEQ multiplex PCR; TCRdb's copy has only in-frame clones and leaves some out. The sample table sets out roughly 74,000 clones. Sequencing was carried out using PBMCs. Receptors were obtained from a female donor in good health and CMV-seropositive. Both conserved end residues are part of each CDR3. The D gene is left open where the match is weak.

CDR3 | DNA | D | J | V
CASSSTSGRIETQYF | TGCGCCAGCAGCTCGACTAGCGGGAGGATAGAGACCCAGTACTTC | TRBD2 | TRBJ2-5 | TRBV5-1
CASSEPPRGSNQPQHF | TGTGCCAGCAGTGAACCTCCTAGAGGAAGCAATCAGCCCCAGCATTTT | - | TRBJ1-5 | TRBV6-1
CASSVAGDRGSEAFF | TGTGCCAGCAGCGTAGCGGGGGACAGGGGCTCCGAAGCTTTCTTT | TRBD1 | TRBJ1-1 | TRBV9
CASSLTGNTEAFF | TGTGCCAGCAGCCTCACAGGTAACACTGAAGCTTTCTTT | - | TRBJ1-1 | TRBV28
CASSFRQASTNYGYTF | TGTGCCAGCAGCTTCCGACAGGCATCTACTAACTATGGCTACACCTTC | - | TRBJ1-2 | TRBV13
CASSRGFGGANVLTF | TGTGCCAGCAGCCGAGGGTTTGGTGGGGCCAACGTCCTGACTTTC | - | TRBJ2-6 | TRBV7-6
CASSQDLWGDEQYF | TGCGCCAGCAGCCAAGATCTATGGGGGGACGAGCAGTACTTC | - | TRBJ2-7 | TRBV4-3
CASSSTSGVHNEQFF | TGTGCTAGCAGCTCCACTAGCGGGGTCCACAATGAGCAGTTCTTC | TRBD2 | TRBJ2-1 | TRBV7-7
CASSFKPQGYEQYF | TGTGCCAGCAGCTTCAAGCCACAGGGCTACGAGCAGTACTTC | - | TRBJ2-7 | TRBV9
CASSLALTFTEAFF | TGTGCCAGCAGCTTAGCGTTGACATTCACTGAAGCTTTCTTT | - | TRBJ1-1 | TRBV7-9
CASKASSSGGGGYTF | TGTGCCAGCAAAGCCTCATCATCGGGGGGAGGTGGCTACACCTTC | - | TRBJ1-2 | TRBV19
CASSDWDRSLYGYTF | TGCGCCAGCAGTGACTGGGACAGGAGCCTCTATGGCTACACCTTC | TRBD1 | TRBJ1-2 | TRBV10-2
CASSLDRAFITDTQYF | TGTGCCAGCAGCTTAGACAGGGCGTTTATCACAGATACGCAGTATTTT | TRBD1 | TRBJ2-3 | TRBV5-6